In this sample, the clone carrying this T cell receptor (beta chain) turned up a few times. What it binds is not known. This specimen belongs to a study of glioma-infiltrating T cells. Study-wide findings and caveats: Above-expected tissue-blood divergence occurred in all gliomas, most in low-grade ones. Signature shared blood CDR3 motifs were enriched in low-divergence and depleted in high-divergence patients.

Using RNA template, CDR3s of TCR alpha and beta were amplified with iRepertoire arm-PCR. One entry per CDR3 protein, called by TCRdb with MiXCR from the multiplex PCR reads. The sample carries more than 300,000 distinct CDR3 sequences, roughly 41% recorded once. Per the germline V gene, CDR1 is SEHNR and CDR2 is FQNEAQ (reference sequence). The V and J ends lost 1 base and 4 bases, in that order; junction bases with no gene match: 4. The CDR3 extends over 15 amino acids. Sequencing was carried out using glioma tissue, nonneoplastic brain tissue, or PBMCs (not recorded which). This clonotype was sampled from a human donor with low-grade glioma or glioblastoma, undergoing nonglioma brain surgery, or in good health (not recorded which). The rearrangement joins TRBV7-9 to TRBJ2-7, with 10 bases fitting TRBD2. CDR3 in DNA: TGTGCCAGCAGCTTAGTCCTAGCGGGAGTGTACGAGCAGTACTTC. Translating gives CASSLVLAGVYEQYF.